The sequence of this TCR beta chain was determined in a study of T cell repertoires in cytomegalovirus infection. This clonotype was counted only a few times. Germline CDR1 is SNHLY and CDR2 is FYNNEI. Trimming left V 1 base short and J 5 bases short, with 12 bases between. The CDR3 covers 15 residues. TCRdb re-called the reads with MiXCR, one entry per CDR3 protein. The table records about 260,000 distinct CDR3 sequences, about 13% of them present only once. The receptor comes from a human donor in good health (CMV status not recorded). Some clones in this sample may be carry-over from other donors' samples. The V gene is TRBV2, the J gene TRBJ2-1; D not resolved. The sample consisted of PBMCs. CDR3: CASSEGLMGNNEQFF. The CDR3 DNA follows: TGTGCCAGCAGTGAAGGTCTAATGGGGAACAATGAGCAGTTCTTC.